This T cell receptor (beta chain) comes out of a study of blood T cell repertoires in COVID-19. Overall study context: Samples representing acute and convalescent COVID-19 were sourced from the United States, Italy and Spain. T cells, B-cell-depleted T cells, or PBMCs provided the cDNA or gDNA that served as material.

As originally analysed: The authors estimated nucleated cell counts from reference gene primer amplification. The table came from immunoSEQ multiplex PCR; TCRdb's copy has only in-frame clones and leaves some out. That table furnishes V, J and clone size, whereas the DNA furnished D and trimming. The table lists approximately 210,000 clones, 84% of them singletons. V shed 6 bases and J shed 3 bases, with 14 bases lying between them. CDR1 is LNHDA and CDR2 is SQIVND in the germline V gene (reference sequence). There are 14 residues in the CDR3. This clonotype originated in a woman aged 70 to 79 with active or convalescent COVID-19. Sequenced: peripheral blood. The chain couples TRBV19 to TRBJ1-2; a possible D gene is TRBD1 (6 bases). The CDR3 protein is CASSPSRQDYGYTF. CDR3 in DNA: TGTGCCAGTAGCCCGAGCCGACAGGACTATGGCTACACCTTC. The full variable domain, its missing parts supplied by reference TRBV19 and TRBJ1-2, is DGGITQSPKYLFRKEGQNVTLSCEQNLNHDAMYWYRQDPGQGLRLIYYSQIVNDFQKGDIAEGYSVSREKKESFPLTVTSAQKNPTAFYLCASSPSRQDYGYTFGSGTRLTVV.